This T cell receptor (beta chain) appears in the sequencing data of a study of shared clonotypes between healthy human individuals. Study outcomes and limitations: Sequencing depth was predicted to influence how clonotypes are shared among donors.

V was cut by 1 base and J by 7 bases, with 8 bases left in between. Germline values: CDR1 MNHEY, CDR2 SVGAGI. This CDR3 is built from 14 residues. Splitting the CD4+ cells yielded a CD45RA+ naive subset and a CD45RA-negative memory subset. Worth noting for this clone: Antigen specificity is unknown.

The method was immunoSEQ multiplex PCR; TCRdb's version includes in-frame clones alone and lacks a portion of them. The sample contains millions of clones, 95% of which appear only once. Sequencing was performed on naive CD4+ T cells sorted from blood. Subset reported: CD45RA+ positively selected. This chain connects TRBV6-5 to TRBJ1-6; no clear D. This TCR came from a man younger than 35 in good health. CDR3 in DNA: TGTGCCAGCAGTTACTTAGAGAGGAATTCACCCCTCCACTTT. This encodes CASSYLERNSPLHF.